The rows below give T cell receptor beta chains drawn from one sample of a study of patients and donors after allogeneic stem cell transplantation. Each CDR3 protein is one row after TCRdb ran MiXCR on the RT-PCR reads. The table has roughly 880,000 distinct CDR3 sequences, about 20% seen once. The sequenced material came from blood, either unsorted or a sorted T cell fraction (not recorded which). The receptors derive from a human donor who was either an allogeneic HSCT recipient or a stem cell or donor lymphocyte infusion donor (not recorded which). It is not recorded whose cells these are; they may come from a transplant donor. Both conserved end residues are part of each CDR3. D genes are given only for firm matches. Clone size is stated in some rows and not others, as once, few, many or a class when expanded.

j_call v_call clone_size d_call cdr3_nt cdr3_aa
TRBJ2-1 TRBV20-1 once TRBD2 TGCAGTGCTAGAAGGGATATAGCGGGGGGATTAGGGTACAATGAGCAGTTCTTC CSARRDIAGGLGYNEQFF
TRBJ1-2 TRBV24-1 few TRBD1 TGTGCCACCAGTCCAGGACAGGGGGGCTACACCTTC CATSPGQGGYTF
TRBJ1-1 TRBV15 few - TGTGCCACCAGCACTGACCGCGGAGTAGGGGCTTTCTTT CATSTDRGVGAFF
TRBJ1-2 TRBV12-3/TRBV12-4 few - TGTGCCAGCAGGTCGGGGCAGGGATTCGGCGGCTACACCTTC CASRSGQGFGGYTF
TRBJ2-7 TRBV3-1 many - TGTGCCAGCAGCCAAGGGACCTACGAGCAGTACTTC CASSQGTYEQYF
TRBJ2-7 TRBV20-1 few TRBD2 TGCAGTGCTAGAGACCCGGGACTAGCGGCCTACGAGCAGTACTTC CSARDPGLAAYEQYF
TRBJ2-1 TRBV12-3/TRBV12-4 many - TGTGCCAGCAGTTTTCTAGTCTCCTCCTACAATGAGCAGTTCTTC CASSFLVSSYNEQFF
TRBJ2-5 TRBV11-2 many - TGTGCCAGCAGCTTACAGATCCAAGAGACCCAGTACTTC CASSLQIQETQYF
TRBJ2-1 TRBV27 - TRBD2 TGTGCCAGCAGGGGACTAGCGGATTACAATGAGCAGTTCTTC CASRGLADYNEQFF
TRBJ2-7 TRBV7-6 - TRBD2 TGTGCCAGCAGCTCGAGTAGCGGGAGGGCCGGCGAGCAGTACTTC CASSSSSGRAGEQYF
TRBJ1-1 TRBV12-3/TRBV12-4 few - TGTGCCAGCAGTATTCGACGAATGAACACTGAAGCTTTCTTT CASSIRRMNTEAFF
TRBJ1-4 TRBV20-1 few - TGCAGTGCTAGCGGCCAGGGGAGCGAAAAACTGTTTTTT CSASGQGSEKLFF
TRBJ2-2 TRBV24-1 few TRBD2 TGTGCCACCAGTGGCCCTAGCGGGTTATCCACCGGGGAGCTGTTTTTT CATSGPSGLSTGELFF
TRBJ1-1 TRBV7-2 few - TGTGCCAGCAGCCAACAGGGATTGAACACTGAAGCTTTCTTT CASSQQGLNTEAFF
TRBJ2-3 TRBV6-5 - - TGTGCCAGCAGTTACTCGGTATCCGGGAGCACAGATACGCAGTATTTT CASSYSVSGSTDTQYF
TRBJ1-1 TRBV2 few - TGTGCCAGCAGGCTCTCGAACAGCAGGGTGGCTTTCTTT CASRLSNSRVAFF
TRBJ1-2 TRBV4-3 - - TGCGCCAGCAGCCAAGGCTTACAGGCGAGGGCTTATGGCTACACCTTC CASSQGLQARAYGYTF
TRBJ1-5 TRBV24-1 - TRBD1 TGTGCCACCAGTGGCCGGGACAGGAGTCAGCCCCAGCATTTT CATSGRDRSQPQHF
TRBJ1-5 TRBV20-1 - - TGCAGTGCCACAGGGAAGAATCAGCCCCAGCATTTT CSATGKNQPQHF
TRBJ1-2 TRBV15 - - TGTGCCACCAGCGACGGACGGAGGATTAACTATGGCTACACCTTC CATSDGRRINYGYTF
TRBJ2-3 TRBV6-5 - TRBD1 TGTGCCAGCAGTTACCGCAGCCGACAGGGGGTAATAGATACGCAGTATTTT CASSYRSRQGVIDTQYF
TRBJ2-7 TRBV6-5 few TRBD1 TGTGCCAGCAGTTACTCTGCGACAGGGACGGGTACCTACGAGCAGTACTTC CASSYSATGTGTYEQYF
TRBJ1-2 TRBV9 many - TGTGCCAGCAGCCCTCAGAGACAGGCCTATGGCTACACCTTC CASSPQRQAYGYTF
TRBJ2-1 TRBV4-2 many - TGTGCCAGCAGCCTCCGGACTAGCAGGGGGAATGAGCAGTTCTTC CASSLRTSRGNEQFF
TRBJ2-1 TRBV13 few - TGTGCCAGCGGATTGGGACACGACTACAATGAGCAGTTCTTC CASGLGHDYNEQFF